Listed below are T cell receptor beta chains from one sample, sequenced in a study of blood T cell repertoires in COVID-19. Only in-frame clones appear in the TCRdb table, and some are missing; sequencing was by immunoSEQ multiplex PCR. The sample has some 300,000 clones, approximately 91% seen once. The sequenced sample consisted of PBMCs or T cells enriched from blood (not recorded which). These receptors were obtained from a woman in her twenties or thirties who had been exposed to COVID-19. CDR3s include the opening cysteine and the closing phenylalanine or tryptophan. The order of the fields is D gene, J gene, clone size, V gene, CDR3 DNA, CDR3 protein. A D gene is named only where the DNA matches it firmly. Part of the rows lack a size; the others show once, few, many or a class for expanded clones.

d_call: TRBD1
j_call: TRBJ2-3
clone_size: .
v_call: TRBV6-5
cdr3_nt: TGTGCCAGCAGTTCTGCACAGGGGGGAGGCACAGATACGCAGTATTTT
cdr3_aa: CASSSAQGGGTDTQYF

d_call: TRBD1
j_call: TRBJ2-2
clone_size: .
v_call: TRBV14
cdr3_nt: TGTGCCAGCAGCCCCCGACAGGGGACCGGGGAGCTGTTTTTT
cdr3_aa: CASSPRQGTGELFF

d_call: .
j_call: TRBJ2-6
clone_size: .
v_call: TRBV5-1
cdr3_nt: TGCGCCAGCAGCTATACGGGTTCTGGGGCCAACGTCCTGACTTTC
cdr3_aa: CASSYTGSGANVLTF

d_call: TRBD1
j_call: TRBJ1-2
clone_size: .
v_call: TRBV19
cdr3_nt: TGTGCCAGCCGACAGGGGGCGCTTGGCTACACCTTC
cdr3_aa: CASRQGALGYTF

d_call: TRBD2
j_call: TRBJ2-3
clone_size: .
v_call: TRBV6-2/TRBV6-3
cdr3_nt: TGTGCCAGCAGTTACTCGAGACTAGCGGGGGGCGCCCGGGATACGCAGTATTTT
cdr3_aa: CASSYSRLAGGARDTQYF

d_call: .
j_call: TRBJ2-3
clone_size: .
v_call: TRBV6-5
cdr3_nt: TGTGCCAGCACTACCGGCGGGACAGCTACGCAGTATTTT
cdr3_aa: CASTTGGTATQYF

d_call: TRBD1
j_call: TRBJ1-5
clone_size: .
v_call: TRBV7-2
cdr3_nt: TGTGCCAGCAGCACCGGACAGGGTAGCAATCAGCCCCAGCATTTT
cdr3_aa: CASSTGQGSNQPQHF

d_call: TRBD1
j_call: TRBJ2-5
clone_size: .
v_call: TRBV15
cdr3_nt: TGTGCCACCAGCAGGACAGGGGAAGAGACCCAGTACTTC
cdr3_aa: CATSRTGEETQYF

d_call: TRBD2
j_call: TRBJ2-7
clone_size: .
v_call: TRBV5-1
cdr3_nt: TGCGCCAGCAGGATGGCTAGCGGGGGTTCCTACGAGCAGTACTTC
cdr3_aa: CASRMASGGSYEQYF

d_call: TRBD1
j_call: TRBJ1-2
clone_size: few
v_call: TRBV7-2
cdr3_nt: TGTGCCAGCAGGACAGGGGGGGGCTATGGCTACACCTTC
cdr3_aa: CASRTGGGYGYTF

d_call: TRBD1
j_call: TRBJ1-6
clone_size: .
v_call: TRBV10-3
cdr3_nt: TGTGCCATCGGACAGGGGCGAAACTCACCCCTCCACTTT
cdr3_aa: CAIGQGRNSPLHF

d_call: .
j_call: TRBJ2-5
clone_size: .
v_call: TRBV12-3/TRBV12-4
cdr3_nt: TGTGCCAGCAATTCGGGGTATGAGACCCAGTACTTC
cdr3_aa: CASNSGYETQYF

d_call: TRBD1
j_call: TRBJ1-5
clone_size: .
v_call: TRBV19
cdr3_nt: TGTGCCAGTAAGAAAAACAGGGGGAGCAATCAGCCCCAGCATTTT
cdr3_aa: CASKKNRGSNQPQHF

d_call: .
j_call: TRBJ2-5
clone_size: .
v_call: TRBV12-5
cdr3_nt: TGTGCTAGTGGTTTAGGGGACCCCCCGGGAGACCAGTACTTC
cdr3_aa: CASGLGDPPGDQYF